One and the same sample provided the 29 T cell receptor beta chains below, sequenced in a study of control samples from healthy donors and cancer patients. Profiling relied on immunoSEQ multiplex PCR, and the TCRdb table lists in-frame clones only, not all of them. Among about 14,000 clones listed, around three quarters were seen once. Sequencing was performed on formalin-fixed, paraffin-embedded tissue. These receptors were taken from a female donor with lung cancer.

In this sample, this clone turned up a few times. The chain recombines TRBV6-6 with TRBJ2-7; weak D call: TRBD2 (6 bases). This CDR3 has 13 residues. Trimming took off 7 bases at V and 5 bases at J, with 15 bases between the two ends. Germline CDR1 MNHNY, CDR2 SVGAGI (reference sequence). For the CDR3, the DNA is TGTGCCAGCATGCGGGGTGGGGTACACGAGCAGTACTTC. Translation: CASMRGGVHEQYF.

This rearrangement joins TRBV15 to TRBJ2-6; 8 bases are shared with TRBD1. The CDR3 is 16 residues long. Trimming at V came to 8 bases and at J to 2 bases, leaving 8 bases not matched to a gene. Germline CDR1 is LNHNV and CDR2 is YYDKDF (reference sequence). The CDR3 loop reads CATGGQGVTGANVLTF. The CDR3 DNA reads as TGTGCCACCGGAGGACAGGGAGTAACTGGGGCCAACGTCCTGACTTTC.

The J gene is TRBJ2-1, the V gene TRBV11-1; unclear D gene. Trimming left V 5 bases short and J 1 base short, with 15 bases between. Germline V gene sequence: CDR1 SGHAT, CDR2 FQDESV (reference sequence). This CDR3 contains 16 residues. The CDR3 loop reads CASSISPATSYNEQFF. CDR3 nucleotides: TGTGCCAGCAGCATTAGCCCCGCGACTTCCTACAATGAGCAGTTCTTC.

This chain joins TRBV6-2 or TRBV6-3 and TRBJ2-7, with 8 bases fitting TRBD2. Germline assignment: CDR1 MNHEY and CDR2 SVGEGT. J lost 3 bases, V lost 5 bases, and 9 bases had no gene match. The CDR3 is 15 amino acids. The CDR3 loop reads CASSPFSGSIYEQYF. In nucleotides, the CDR3 is TGTGCCAGCAGTCCCTTCAGCGGGAGCATCTACGAGCAGTACTTC.

The gene calls are TRBV15 and TRBJ2-1; D tentatively fits TRBD1 or TRBD2 (6 bases each). V was clipped by 0 bases and J by 7 bases, with 16 bases between them. From germline, CDR1 is LNHNV and CDR2 YYDKDF (reference sequence). This CDR3 spans 16 amino acids. CDR3 in amino acids: CATSRDPRGPGNEQFF. The CDR3 DNA is TGTGCCACCAGCAGAGATCCCCGGGGGCCGGGAAATGAGCAGTTCTTC.

CDR3 sequence reads: CASSYSGTGGYEQYF. CDR3 DNA: TGTGCCAGCAGTTACTCCGGGACAGGGGGCTACGAGCAGTACTTC. The V call is TRBV6-2 or TRBV6-3, the J call TRBJ2-7, with 11 bases identical to TRBD1. Germline values: CDR1 MNHEY, CDR2 SVGEGT. J gave up 3 bases and V 0 bases, and 1 base lay outside the gene matches. The CDR3 runs 15 residues.

The chain links TRBV6-2 or TRBV6-3 to TRBJ2-3, with TRBD1 matching 9 bases. J was trimmed by 2 bases and V by 5 bases; bases with no gene match: 8. Germline V gene lookup returns CDR1 MNHEY and CDR2 SVGEGT. The CDR3 totals 16 residues. The CDR3 spells CASSKWTGAFTDTQYF. CDR3 nucleotide sequence: TGTGCCAGCAGTAAATGGACAGGGGCTTTCACAGATACGCAGTATTTT.

The J gene is TRBJ1-1, the V gene TRBV19; 8 positions agree with TRBD1. Trimming cost V 6 bases and J 1 base; bases outside gene matches: 7. The CDR3 spans 15 residues. CDR1 and CDR2 from the germline V gene are LNHDA and SQIVND (reference sequence). Here the CDR3 DNA reads TGTGCCAGTAGACCGGACAGGGAGAAGAACACTGAAGCTTTCTTT. This encodes CASRPDREKNTEAFF. Combining the CDR3 with reference TRBV19 and TRBJ1-1 gives the whole variable domain DGGITQSPKYLFRKEGQNVTLSCEQNLNHDAMYWYRQDPGQGLRLIYYSQIVNDFQKGDIAEGYSVSREKKESFPLTVTSAQKNPTAFYLCASRPDREKNTEAFFGQGTRLTVV.

V usage is TRBV5-6 and J usage is TRBJ1-2; the D gene is possibly TRBD1 (6 bases). The CDR3 spans 13 residues. V was pared by 1 base and J by 8 bases, with 12 bases between. The V gene's germline CDR1 is SGHDT and CDR2 YYEEEE. As DNA, the CDR3 is TGTGCCAGCAGCTTGACAGGGACTTACGGCTACACCTTC. Translated, it gives CASSLTGTYGYTF.

This clone was observed a few times. CDR3 nucleotides: TGTGCCAGTAAAGACAGGGGAACTGAAGCTTTCTTT. It specifies CASKDRGTEAFF. J is TRBJ1-1 and V is TRBV19, with 8 bases lining up with TRBD1. The CDR3 is 12 residues long. V trimming: 7 bases; J trimming: 5 bases; junction bases outside the gene matches: 3. The germline CDR1 and CDR2 sequences are LNHDA and SQIVND (reference sequence).

As for this clone: Sequence at one end of the junction differs from germline and may be a read error. Distinct nucleotide sequences in the sample also encode this CDR3. The CDR3 sequence is CASDYQPQHF. In DNA form, the CDR3 reads TGTGCCAGCGACTATCAGCCTCAGCATTTT. V and J are TRBV6-5 and TRBJ1-5; D gene uncertain. Germline V gene data show CDR1 as MNHEY and CDR2 as SVGAGI. The CDR3 has 10 residues.

The chain couples TRBV7-9 to TRBJ2-3; D is possibly TRBD1 or TRBD2 (5 bases each). Germline CDR1 reads SEHNR; CDR2 reads FQNEAQ (reference sequence). V lost 7 bases to trimming and J lost 0 bases, with 8 bases between them. This CDR3 has 13 residues. CDR3 region: CASIWGSTDTQYF. DNA for the CDR3: TGTGCCAGCATATGGGGGAGCACAGATACGCAGTATTTT.

This chain joins TRBV15 and TRBJ2-2; D gene ambiguous. This CDR3 is 13 amino acids long. The germline V gene has CDR1 LNHNV and CDR2 YYDKDF (reference sequence). With 1 base removed from V and 5 bases from J, the gap between germline ends came to 5 bases. CDR3 DNA sequence: TGTGCCACCAGCAGAGTTCGAACCGGGGAGCTGTTTTTT. It yields the protein CATSRVRTGELFF.

This clone is large (0.1 to 1%) by share. This rearrangement joins TRBV27 to TRBJ1-2; D is perhaps TRBD1 (5 bases). CDR1 is MNHEY, CDR2 SMNVEV, per germline (reference sequence). This CDR3 is built from 16 residues. With 3 bases removed from V and 1 base from J, the gap between germline ends came to 15 bases. CDR3 region: CASSFLGGILNYGYTF. In nucleotides, the CDR3 is TGTGCCAGCAGTTTCTTGGGGGGGATCCTTAACTATGGCTACACCTTC.

The CDR3 sequence: CASSLGQMNTEAFF. The CDR3 nucleotides read TGTGCCAGCTCACTCGGACAGATGAACACTGAAGCTTTCTTT. The chain recombines TRBV18 with TRBJ1-1; D might be TRBD1 (6 bases). CDR3 length equals 14 residues. Trimming removed 4 bases at V and 0 bases at J, with 9 bases between. Germline V gene sequence: CDR1 KGHSH, CDR2 LQKENI. Full variable domain (missing parts from reference TRBV18 and TRBJ1-1): NAGVMQNPRHLVRRRGQEARLRCSPMKGHSHVYWYRQLPEEGLKFMVYLQKENIIDESGMPKERFSAEFPKEGPSILRIQQVVRGDSAAYFCASSLGQMNTEAFFGQGTRLTVV.

This clone has a single count. The chain links TRBV15 to TRBJ2-1; 9 positions agree with TRBD2. Germline V gene data show CDR1 as LNHNV and CDR2 as YYDKDF (reference sequence). The V and J ends lost 2 bases and 9 bases, in that order; junction bases with no gene match: 11. This CDR3 has 16 residues. CDR3 DNA: TGTGCCACCAGCAGACTGGGGCGCGGGGGGGTCGTTGAGCAGTTCTTC. This translates into CATSRLGRGGVVEQFF.

The V call is TRBV5-1, the J call TRBJ1-2; possible D gene TRBD1, 5 bases. The CDR3 length is 14 residues. Germline lookup yields CDR1 SGHRS and CDR2 YFSETQ. V lost 4 bases, J lost 8 bases, and 18 bases lay in between. The CDR3 DNA sequence: TGCGCCAGCAGCGCTGACAGCGAAGGTCGGGGCTACACCTTC. It encodes CASSADSEGRGYTF.

The V gene is TRBV15, the J gene TRBJ2-5, with a tentative D call TRBD2 (6 bases). V was trimmed by 1 base and J by 2 bases, leaving 8 bases between them. Germline CDR1 and CDR2: LNHNV and YYDKDF (reference sequence). The CDR3 covers 14 residues. CDR3 bases: TGTGCCACCAGCAGAGGCCTAGCGCAAGAGACCCAGTACTTC. It codes for CATSRGLAQETQYF.

This sequence joins TRBV29-1 and TRBJ2-7, with no clear D. CDR3 length equals 12 residues. The V gene lost 7 bases and the J gene lost 4 bases, with 14 bases spanning the gap. Per germline, CDR1 SQVTM and CDR2 ANQGSEA. In nucleotides, the CDR3 is TGCAGCGGTATAACAGCAGGATACGAGCAGTACTTC. This codes for CSGITAGYEQYF.

The chain employs TRBV18 and TRBJ2-5; no clear D gene. V was shortened by 3 bases and J by 2 bases, with 4 bases between the two germline ends. Germline CDR1 KGHSH, CDR2 LQKENI. The CDR3 spans 12 residues. CDR3 sequence (DNA): TGTGCCAGCTCACCGAATCAAGAGACCCAGTACTTC. It encodes CASSPNQETQYF.

The chain combines TRBV3-1 (or the pseudogene TRBV3-2) with TRBJ1-2; no reliable D call. The V end was cut by 0 bases, the J end by 8 bases, with 10 bases between. The CDR3 runs to 13 residues. From germline, CDR1 is LGHDT and CDR2 YNNKEL (reference sequence). The CDR3 reads CASSQETLGGYTF. In DNA, the CDR3 is TGTGCCAGCAGCCAAGAGACCCTTGGCGGCTACACCTTC.

The rearrangement joins TRBV19 to TRBJ1-2; TRBD1 agrees at 7 bases. Trimming at V came to 2 bases and at J to 7 bases, leaving 10 bases not matched to a gene. The germline gives CDR1 LNHDA, CDR2 SQIVND (reference sequence). CDR3 size: 15 residues. CDR3 in amino acids: CASSISDRVIGGYTF. The CDR3 coding sequence is TGTGCCAGTAGTATAAGCGACAGGGTAATAGGTGGCTACACCTTC.

The chain has TRBV6-2 or TRBV6-3 and TRBJ2-7; 7 positions match TRBD2. Germline CDR1 and CDR2: MNHEY and SVGEGT. Unmatched junction bases numbered 10, after V lost 5 bases and J lost 3 bases. This CDR3 contains 15 residues. CDR3 bases: TGTGCCAGCAGTCCCCTAAGCGGGAAGGTCTACGAGCAGTACTTC. Amino acid sequence: CASSPLSGKVYEQYF.

The chain has TRBV4-3 and TRBJ2-1; 9 bases fit TRBD2. Looked up from germline, CDR1 is LGHNA and CDR2 is YSLEER. This CDR3 has 15 amino acids. Losses at the gene ends were 2 bases for V and 2 bases for J; bases not matched to a gene: 1. The DNA for the CDR3 is TGCGCCAGCAGCCAACTAGCGGGACCCTACAATGAGCAGTTCTTC. The encoded protein is CASSQLAGPYNEQFF.

This chain joins TRBV6-2 or TRBV6-3 and TRBJ1-6, with a weak D call TRBD1 (6 bases). The germline CDR1 and CDR2 sequences are MNHEY and SVGEGT. This CDR3 has 14 residues. V gave up 2 bases and J gave up 10 bases, with 12 bases separating them. CDR3 bases: TGTGCCAGCAGTTACCTGCAGGGGAACTCACCCCTCCACTTT. It encodes CASSYLQGNSPLHF.

This clone was seen more than once but under ten times. This chain links TRBV7-9 with TRBJ1-5; no reliable D call. Germline assignment: CDR1 SEHNR and CDR2 FQNEAQ (reference sequence). Trimming pared 5 bases from V and 1 base from J, leaving 9 bases between. This CDR3 spans 14 amino acids. CDR3 DNA: TGTGCCAGCAGCCACCGACACAGCAATCAGCCCCAGCATTTT. It yields the protein CASSHRHSNQPQHF.

This clone rates as medium-sized. This rearrangement joins TRBV19 to TRBJ2-6, with D unresolved. Per the germline V gene, CDR1 is LNHDA and CDR2 is SQIVND (reference sequence). The CDR3 length is 14 residues. V dropped 5 bases and J dropped 6 bases, with 11 bases sitting between them. This chain's CDR3 is CASSENPVANVLTF. CDR3 nucleotides: TGTGCCAGTAGTGAAAACCCGGTGGCCAACGTCCTGACTTTC.

V and J are TRBV6-1 and TRBJ1-1; TRBD1 aligns across 8 bases. Germline CDR1 is MNHNS and CDR2 is SASEGT. The CDR3 totals 17 residues. Trimming took 4 bases from V and 0 from J; bases not matched to a gene: 10. CDR3 in DNA: TGTGCCAGCAGTGTGTTATTTGCAGGGGGCCTGAACACTGAAGCTTTCTTT. Translated, it gives CASSVLFAGGLNTEAFF.

CDR3 nucleotides: TGTGCCAGCAGTTCGGGGCAGAATCAGCCCCAGCATTTT. Its protein is CASSSGQNQPQHF. The chain has TRBV12-3 or TRBV12-4 and TRBJ1-5; D might be TRBD1 (5 bases). Trimming pared 4 bases from V and 4 bases from J, leaving 8 bases between. The CDR3 is 13 residues long.